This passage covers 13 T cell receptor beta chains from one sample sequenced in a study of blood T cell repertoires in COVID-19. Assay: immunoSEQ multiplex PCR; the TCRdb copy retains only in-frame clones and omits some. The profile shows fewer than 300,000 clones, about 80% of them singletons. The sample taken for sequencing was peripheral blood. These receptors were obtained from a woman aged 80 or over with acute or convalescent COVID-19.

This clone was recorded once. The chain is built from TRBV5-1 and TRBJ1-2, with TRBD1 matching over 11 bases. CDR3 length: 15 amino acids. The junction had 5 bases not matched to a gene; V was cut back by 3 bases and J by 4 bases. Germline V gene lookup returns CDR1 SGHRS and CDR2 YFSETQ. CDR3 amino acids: CASSWGTGGSYGYTF. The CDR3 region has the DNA TGCGCCAGCAGCTGGGGGACAGGGGGTAGCTATGGCTACACCTTC. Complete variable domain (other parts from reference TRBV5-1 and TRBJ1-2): KAGVTQTPRYLIKTRGQQVTLSCSPISGHRSVSWYQQTPGQGLQFLFEYFSETQRNKGNFPGRFSGRQFSNSRSEMNVSTLELGDSALYLCASSWGTGGSYGYTFGSGTRLTVV.

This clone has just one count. CDR3 DNA: TGTGCCAGCAGTCCGAGCGGGGGGAGTGGCAATGAGCAGTTCTTC. This translates into CASSPSGGSGNEQFF. The chain couples TRBV6-1 to TRBJ2-1; 9 nucleotides align to TRBD2. This CDR3 contains 15 residues. V shed 5 bases, J shed 6 bases, and the junction held 8 bases outside the gene matches. From germline, CDR1 is MNHNS and CDR2 SASEGT.

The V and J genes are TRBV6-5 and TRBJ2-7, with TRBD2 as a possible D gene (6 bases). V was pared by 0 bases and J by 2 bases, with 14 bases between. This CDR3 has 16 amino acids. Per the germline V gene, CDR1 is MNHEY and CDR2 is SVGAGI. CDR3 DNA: TGTGCCAGCAGTTACTCAAGTCCGGGAGCCCCCTACGAGCAGTACTTC. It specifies CASSYSSPGAPYEQYF.

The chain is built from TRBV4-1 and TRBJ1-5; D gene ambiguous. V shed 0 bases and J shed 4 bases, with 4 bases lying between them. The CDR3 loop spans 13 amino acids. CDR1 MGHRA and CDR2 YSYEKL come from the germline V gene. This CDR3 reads CASSQEANQPQHF. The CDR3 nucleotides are TGCGCCAGCAGCCAAGAAGCAAATCAGCCCCAGCATTTT.

The CDR3 sequence is CASSLAVLEETDTQYF. The CDR3 coding sequence is TGTGCCAGCAGCTTAGCGGTACTAGAGGAGACAGATACGCAGTATTTT. The V and J genes are TRBV7-9 and TRBJ2-3; the D gene is possibly TRBD2 (5 bases). In germline, CDR1 is SEHNR, CDR2 FQNEAQ (reference sequence). With 0 bases removed from V and 3 bases from J, the gap between germline ends came to 13 bases. The CDR3 runs to 16 residues.

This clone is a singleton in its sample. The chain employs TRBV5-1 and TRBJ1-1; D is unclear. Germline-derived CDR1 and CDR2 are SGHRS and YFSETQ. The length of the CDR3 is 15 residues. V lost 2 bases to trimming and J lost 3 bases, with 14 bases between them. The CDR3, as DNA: TGCGCCAGCAGCTTTGCATCCACCGGGGACACTGAAGCTTTCTTT. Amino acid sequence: CASSFASTGDTEAFF.

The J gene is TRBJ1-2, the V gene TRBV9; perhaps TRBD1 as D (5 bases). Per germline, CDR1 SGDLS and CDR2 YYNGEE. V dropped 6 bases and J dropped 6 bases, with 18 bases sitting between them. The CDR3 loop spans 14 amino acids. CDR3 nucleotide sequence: TGTGCCAGCAACTCGACGCGGGGGTGTAATGGCTACACCTTC. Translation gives CASNSTRGCNGYTF.

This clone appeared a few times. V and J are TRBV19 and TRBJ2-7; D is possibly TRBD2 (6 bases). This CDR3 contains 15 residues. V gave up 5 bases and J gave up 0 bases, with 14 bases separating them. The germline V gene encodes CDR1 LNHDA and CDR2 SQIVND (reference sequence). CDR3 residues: CASSPGLPLSYEQYF. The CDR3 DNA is TGTGCCAGTAGTCCGGGACTCCCGCTCTCCTACGAGCAGTACTTC.

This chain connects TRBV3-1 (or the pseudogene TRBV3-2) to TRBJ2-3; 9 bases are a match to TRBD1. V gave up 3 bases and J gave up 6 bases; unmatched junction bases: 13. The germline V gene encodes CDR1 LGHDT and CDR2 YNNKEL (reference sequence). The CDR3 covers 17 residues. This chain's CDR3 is CASSHRTGGDQFDTQYF. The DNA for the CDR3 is TGTGCCAGCAGCCACAGAACAGGGGGCGATCAATTCGATACGCAGTATTTT.

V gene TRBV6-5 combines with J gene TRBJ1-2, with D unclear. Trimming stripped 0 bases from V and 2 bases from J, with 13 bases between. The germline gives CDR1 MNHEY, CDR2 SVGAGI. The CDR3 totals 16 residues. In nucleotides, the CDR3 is TGTGCCAGCAGTTACTCGATGGTTGCAGCGAACTATGGCTACACCTTC. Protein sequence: CASSYSMVAANYGYTF.

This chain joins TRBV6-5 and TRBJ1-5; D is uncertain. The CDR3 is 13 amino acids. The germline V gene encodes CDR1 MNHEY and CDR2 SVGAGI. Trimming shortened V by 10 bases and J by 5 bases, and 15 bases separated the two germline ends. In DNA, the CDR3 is TGTGCCACGTGCCCTGAGGTGTATCAGCCCCAGCATTTT. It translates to CATCPEVYQPQHF.

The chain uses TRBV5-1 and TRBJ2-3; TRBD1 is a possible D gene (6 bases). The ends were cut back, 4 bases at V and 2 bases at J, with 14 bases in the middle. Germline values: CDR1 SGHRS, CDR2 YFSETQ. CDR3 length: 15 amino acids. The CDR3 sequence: CASSRDTASTDTQYF. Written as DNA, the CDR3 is TGCGCCAGCAGCCGGGACACCGCCTCCACAGATACGCAGTATTTT. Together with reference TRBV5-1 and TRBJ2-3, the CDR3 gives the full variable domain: KAGVTQTPRYLIKTRGQQVTLSCSPISGHRSVSWYQQTPGQGLQFLFEYFSETQRNKGNFPGRFSGRQFSNSRSEMNVSTLELGDSALYLCASSRDTASTDTQYFGPGTRLTVL.

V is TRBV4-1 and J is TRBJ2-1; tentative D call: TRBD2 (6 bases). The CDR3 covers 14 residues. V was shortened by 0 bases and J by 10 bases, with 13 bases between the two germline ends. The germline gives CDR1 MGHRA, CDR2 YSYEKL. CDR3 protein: CASSQDYGEAEQFF. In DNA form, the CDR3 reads TGCGCCAGCAGCCAAGATTATGGGGAGGCGGAGCAGTTCTTC.